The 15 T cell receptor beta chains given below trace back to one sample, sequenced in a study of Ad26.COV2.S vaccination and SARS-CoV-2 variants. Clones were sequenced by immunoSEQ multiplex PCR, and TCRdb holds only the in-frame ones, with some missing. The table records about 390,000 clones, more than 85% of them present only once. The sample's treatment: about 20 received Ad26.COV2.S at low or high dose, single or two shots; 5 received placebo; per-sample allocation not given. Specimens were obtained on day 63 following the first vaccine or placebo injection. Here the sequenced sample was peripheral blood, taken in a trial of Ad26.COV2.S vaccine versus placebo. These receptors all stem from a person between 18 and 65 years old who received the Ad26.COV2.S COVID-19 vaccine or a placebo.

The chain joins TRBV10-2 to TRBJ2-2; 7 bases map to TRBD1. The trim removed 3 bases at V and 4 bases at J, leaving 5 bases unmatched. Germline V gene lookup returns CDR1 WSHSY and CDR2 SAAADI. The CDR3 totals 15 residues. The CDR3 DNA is TGCGCCAGCAGTGATCCAGGGGGTAGCACCGGGGAGCTGTTTTTT. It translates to CASSDPGGSTGELFF.

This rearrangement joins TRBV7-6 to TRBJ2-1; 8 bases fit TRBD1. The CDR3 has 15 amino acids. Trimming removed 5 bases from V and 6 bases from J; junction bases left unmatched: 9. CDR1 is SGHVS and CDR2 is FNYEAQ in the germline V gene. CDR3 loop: CASSPGRGLSNEQFF. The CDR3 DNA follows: TGTGCCAGCAGCCCCGGCAGGGGGCTCAGCAATGAGCAGTTCTTC.

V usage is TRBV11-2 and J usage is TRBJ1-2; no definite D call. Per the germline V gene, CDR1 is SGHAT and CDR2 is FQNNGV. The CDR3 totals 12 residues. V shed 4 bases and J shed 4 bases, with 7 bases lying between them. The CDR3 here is CASSSEGYGYTF. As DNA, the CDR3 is TGTGCCAGCAGCTCGGAGGGCTATGGCTACACCTTC.

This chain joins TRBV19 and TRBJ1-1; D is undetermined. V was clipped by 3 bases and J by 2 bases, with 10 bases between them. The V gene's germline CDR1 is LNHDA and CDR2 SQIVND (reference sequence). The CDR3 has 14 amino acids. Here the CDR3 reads CASSISAGNTEAFF. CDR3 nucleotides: TGTGCCAGTAGTATTTCGGCAGGAAACACTGAAGCTTTCTTT. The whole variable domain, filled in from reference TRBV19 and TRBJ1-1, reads DGGITQSPKYLFRKEGQNVTLSCEQNLNHDAMYWYRQDPGQGLRLIYYSQIVNDFQKGDIAEGYSVSREKKESFPLTVTSAQKNPTAFYLCASSISAGNTEAFFGQGTRLTVV.

The CDR3 reads CASSFTGTGELFF. CDR3 in DNA: TGTGCCAGCAGCTTCACAGGCACCGGGGAGCTGTTTTTT. The V gene is TRBV7-8, the J gene TRBJ2-2; D might be TRBD1 (5 bases). V lost 3 bases and J lost 4, with 6 bases in between. This CDR3 is built from 13 residues. CDR1 and CDR2 from the germline V gene are SGHVS and FQNEAQ.

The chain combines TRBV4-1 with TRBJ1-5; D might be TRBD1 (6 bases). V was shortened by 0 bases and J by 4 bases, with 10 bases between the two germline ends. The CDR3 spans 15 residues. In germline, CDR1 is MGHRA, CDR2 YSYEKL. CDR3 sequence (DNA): TGCGCCAGCAGCCAAGAAGGACAGATAAATCAGCCCCAGCATTTT. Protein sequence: CASSQEGQINQPQHF.

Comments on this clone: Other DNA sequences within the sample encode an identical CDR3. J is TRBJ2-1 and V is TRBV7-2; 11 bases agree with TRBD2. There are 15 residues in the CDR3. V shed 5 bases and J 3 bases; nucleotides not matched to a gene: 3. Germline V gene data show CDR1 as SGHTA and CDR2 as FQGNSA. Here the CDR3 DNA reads TGTGCCAGCAGCCTAACTAGCGGGGGCTACAATGAGCAGTTCTTC. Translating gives CASSLTSGGYNEQFF.

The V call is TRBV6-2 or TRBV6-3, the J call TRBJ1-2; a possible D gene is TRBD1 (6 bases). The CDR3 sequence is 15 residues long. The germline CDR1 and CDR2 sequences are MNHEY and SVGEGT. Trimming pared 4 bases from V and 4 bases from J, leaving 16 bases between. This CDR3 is CASSFYQGRGYGYTF. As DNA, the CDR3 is TGTGCCAGCAGTTTCTATCAGGGGCGAGGCTATGGCTACACCTTC.

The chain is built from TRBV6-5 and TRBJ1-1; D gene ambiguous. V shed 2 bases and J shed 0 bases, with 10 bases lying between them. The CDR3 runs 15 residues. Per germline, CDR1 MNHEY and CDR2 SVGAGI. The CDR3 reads CASSYVRNMNTEAFF. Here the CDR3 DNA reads TGTGCCAGCAGTTACGTCAGAAACATGAACACTGAAGCTTTCTTT.

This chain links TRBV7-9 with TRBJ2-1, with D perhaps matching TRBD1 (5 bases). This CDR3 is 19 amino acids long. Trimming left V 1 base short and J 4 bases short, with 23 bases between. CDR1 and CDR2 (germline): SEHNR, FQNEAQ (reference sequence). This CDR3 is CASSLGVPRKSGIYNEQFF. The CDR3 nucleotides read TGTGCCAGCAGCTTAGGGGTCCCTAGAAAGTCAGGGATTTACAATGAGCAGTTCTTC. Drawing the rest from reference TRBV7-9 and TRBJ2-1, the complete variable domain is DTGVSQNPRHKITKRGQNVTFRCDPISEHNRLYWYRQTLGQGPEFLTYFQNEAQLEKSRLLSDRFSAERPKGSFSTLEIQRTEQGDSAMYLCASSLGVPRKSGIYNEQFFGPGTRLTVL.

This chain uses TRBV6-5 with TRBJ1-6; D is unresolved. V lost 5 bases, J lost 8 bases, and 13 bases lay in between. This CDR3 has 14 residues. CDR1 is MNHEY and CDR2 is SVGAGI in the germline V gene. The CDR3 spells CASSTRNGDSPLHF. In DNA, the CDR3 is TGTGCCAGCAGTACCCGAAACGGGGATTCACCCCTCCACTTT.

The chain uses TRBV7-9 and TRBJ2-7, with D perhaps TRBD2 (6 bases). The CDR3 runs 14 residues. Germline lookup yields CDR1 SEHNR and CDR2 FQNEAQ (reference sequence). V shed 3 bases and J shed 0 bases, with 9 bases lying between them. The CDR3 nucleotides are TGTGCCAGCAGCTTGGCGGGGAGCTCCTACGAGCAGTACTTC. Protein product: CASSLAGSSYEQYF.

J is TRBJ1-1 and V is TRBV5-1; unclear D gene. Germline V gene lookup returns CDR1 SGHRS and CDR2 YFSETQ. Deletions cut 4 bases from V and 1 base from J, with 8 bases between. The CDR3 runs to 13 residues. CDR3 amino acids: CASSMQENTEAFF. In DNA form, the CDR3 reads TGCGCCAGCAGCATGCAAGAGAACACTGAAGCTTTCTTT.

The CDR3 DNA reads TGTGCCAGCAGTACCACGGGACACTCACTTGGCTACACCTTC. This translates into CASSTTGHSLGYTF. The J gene is TRBJ1-2, the V gene TRBV5-6; tentative D call: TRBD1 (6 bases). The CDR3 is made up of 14 amino acids. CDR1 is SGHDT, CDR2 YYEEEE, per germline. The germline V and J ends were trimmed by 5 bases and 7 bases, with 18 bases remaining between them.

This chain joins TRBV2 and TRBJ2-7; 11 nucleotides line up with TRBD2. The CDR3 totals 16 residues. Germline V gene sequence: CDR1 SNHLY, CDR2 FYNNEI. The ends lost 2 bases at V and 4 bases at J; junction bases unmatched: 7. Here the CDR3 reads CASSEKASGGPYEQYF. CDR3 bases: TGTGCCAGCAGTGAAAAGGCTAGCGGGGGGCCTTACGAGCAGTACTTC.